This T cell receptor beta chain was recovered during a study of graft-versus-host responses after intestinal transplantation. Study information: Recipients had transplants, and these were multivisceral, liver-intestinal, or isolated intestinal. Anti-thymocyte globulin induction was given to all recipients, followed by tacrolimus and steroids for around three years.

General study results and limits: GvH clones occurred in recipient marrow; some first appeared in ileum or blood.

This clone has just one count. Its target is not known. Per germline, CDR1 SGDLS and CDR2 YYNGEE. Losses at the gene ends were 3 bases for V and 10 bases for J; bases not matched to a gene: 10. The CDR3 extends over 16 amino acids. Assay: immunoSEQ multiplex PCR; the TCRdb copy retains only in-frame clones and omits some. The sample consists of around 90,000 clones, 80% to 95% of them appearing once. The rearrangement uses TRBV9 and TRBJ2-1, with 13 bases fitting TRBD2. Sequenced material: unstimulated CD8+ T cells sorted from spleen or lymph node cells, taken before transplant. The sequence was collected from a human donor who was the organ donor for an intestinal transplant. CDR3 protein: CASSAWLLAGGQEQFF. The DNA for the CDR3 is TGTGCCAGCAGCGCATGGTTACTAGCGGGGGGGCAAGAGCAGTTCTTC.